These 15 T cell receptor beta chains share one sample of origin, sequenced in a study of blood T cells in healthy people across ages. The authors ran a second PCR of about 6 to 12 cycles using a sample-barcoded 5' primer and a J-beta primer mix. One entry per CDR3 protein, called by TCRdb with MiXCR from the 5' RACE reads. The table has around 870,000 distinct CDR3 sequences, under 35% seen once. Input material: blood. The receptors stem from a woman older than 75 in good health.

This clonotype was seen repeatedly, ten times or more. This chain uses TRBV3-1 with TRBJ2-1; TRBD1 matches at 10 bases. Germline V CDR1 and CDR2: LGHDT, YNNKEL (reference sequence). V was clipped by 1 base and J by 6 bases; unmatched bases: 12. The CDR3 is 18 amino acids. The DNA for the CDR3 is TGTGCCAGCAGCCAAGCAGGACAGGGGGAATGGCAAAGCAATGAGCAGTTCTTC. Amino acid sequence: CASSQAGQGEWQSNEQFF.

This clonotype was counted many times. This sequence joins TRBV5-1 and TRBJ2-7, with D maybe TRBD2 (5 bases). The CDR3 sequence is 15 residues long. V lost 0 bases, J lost 3 bases, and 13 bases lay in between. Germline loops: CDR1 SGHRS, CDR2 YFSETQ. The CDR3 DNA sequence: TGCGCCAGCAGCTTGGTTCCGGGATTGGTCTACGAGCAGTACTTC. Its translation is CASSLVPGLVYEQYF.

This clonotype was seen repeatedly, ten times or more. The chain has TRBV7-2 and TRBJ2-3, with D possibly being TRBD1 or TRBD2 (5 bases each). V lost 7 bases and J lost 4, with 18 bases in between. Germline V CDR1 and CDR2: SGHTA, FQGNSA. The CDR3 totals 15 residues. The CDR3 DNA is TGTGCCAGCATCCCGACCGGGACGCGGCCAGATACGCAGTATTTT. As protein: CASIPTGTRPDTQYF.

About this clonotype: A much more abundant neighbour one base away suggests this may be a read error. The rearrangement joins TRBV7-2 to TRBJ1-1; D is undetermined. In germline, CDR1 is SGHTA, CDR2 FQGNSA. The CDR3 is made up of 14 amino acids. CDR3 DNA: TGTGCCAGCAGCTCGAGATTTCGGAACACTAAAGCTTTCTTT. Translated: CASSSRFRNTKAFF.

This clonotype was seen a few times. This may arise from a read error, as a much more abundant clone is one base away. The chain employs TRBV29-1 and TRBJ2-1; a weak D match, TRBD1 (5 bases). The J call may be in error: the DNA end matches TRBJ2-7 better. The CDR3 totals 10 residues. Germline CDR1 and CDR2: SQVTM and ANQGSEA. CDR3 nucleotides: TGCAGCTGGTCGGACAATGAGCAGTACTTC. This codes for CSWSDNEQYF.

The J gene is TRBJ2-3, the V gene TRBV18; 11 bases are shared with TRBD2. V shed 1 base and J 2 bases; nucleotides not matched to a gene: 8. This CDR3 spans 18 amino acids. From germline, CDR1 is KGHSH and CDR2 LQKENI. The CDR3 DNA sequence: TGTGCCAGCTCACCACTCCCCGGGACTAGCGGCTTCACAGATACGCAGTATTTT. Its translation: CASSPLPGTSGFTDTQYF.

This clonotype was counted a few times. The chain joins TRBV5-1 to TRBJ2-6; 9 nucleotides line up with TRBD1. Looked up from germline, CDR1 is SGHRS and CDR2 is YFSETQ. The CDR3 length is 15 residues. The trim removed 5 bases at V and 0 bases at J, leaving 0 bases unmatched. The CDR3 here is CASRGQGSGANVLTF. The CDR3 DNA sequence: TGCGCCAGCAGGGGACAGGGCTCTGGGGCCAACGTCCTGACTTTC. Based on the CDR3 plus reference TRBV5-1 and TRBJ2-6, the full variable domain is KAGVTQTPRYLIKTRGQQVTLSCSPISGHRSVSWYQQTPGQGLQFLFEYFSETQRNKGNFPGRFSGRQFSNSRSEMNVSTLELGDSALYLCASRGQGSGANVLTFGAGSRLTVL.

This clonotype was observed at least ten times. The J gene is TRBJ2-1, the V gene TRBV2, with a tentative D call TRBD1 (5 bases). This CDR3 contains 15 residues. Per the germline V gene, CDR1 is SNHLY and CDR2 is FYNNEI. V lost 2 bases and J 6 bases, leaving 14 bases between the germline ends. The CDR3 region is CASSEKGRGSNEQFF. The CDR3 bases are TGTGCCAGCAGTGAAAAGGGGCGCGGTTCCAATGAGCAGTTCTTC.

J is TRBJ2-4 and V is TRBV30; TRBD1 aligns across 9 bases. This CDR3 contains 14 residues. Per the germline V gene, CDR1 is GTSNPN and CDR2 is SVGIG (reference sequence). Germline trimming cut 5 bases from V and 7 bases from J; bases unmatched to any gene: 9. CDR3 coding DNA: TGTGCCTGGGAATGGGGACAGGGTAAGAACATTCAGTACTTC. Residues: CAWEWGQGKNIQYF.

Only a few counts were recorded for this clonotype. The V call is TRBV4-1, the J call TRBJ2-2, with D unclear. This CDR3 has 16 residues. The germline gives CDR1 MGHRA, CDR2 YSYEKL. Trimming stripped 0 bases from V and 4 bases from J, with 12 bases between. DNA for the CDR3: TGCGCCAGCAGCCAAGATTCGGACCGGGCCACCGGGGAGCTGTTTTTT. It translates to CASSQDSDRATGELFF.

This clonotype was recorded many times. The chain has TRBV7-2 and TRBJ1-2, with D possibly matching TRBD1 (5 bases). The CDR3 covers 12 residues. V lost 5 bases and J 7 bases, leaving 11 bases between the germline ends. The germline V gene encodes CDR1 SGHTA and CDR2 FQGNSA. The CDR3 sequence: CASSLQGLGYTF. The CDR3 region has the DNA TGTGCCAGCAGCCTCCAGGGACTTGGCTACACCTTC.

The V call is TRBV13, the J call TRBJ1-4; 9 nucleotides line up with TRBD1. The CDR3 loop spans 15 amino acids. The germline CDR1 and CDR2 sequences are PRHDT and FYEKMQ (reference sequence). The junction had 6 bases not matched to a gene; V was cut back by 5 bases and J by 5 bases. CDR3 sequence: CASSQRDRANEKLFF. The CDR3 nucleotides read TGTGCCAGCAGCCAAAGGGACAGGGCCAATGAAAAACTGTTTTTT. Together with reference TRBV13 and TRBJ1-4, the CDR3 gives the full variable domain: AAGVIQSPRHLIKEKRETATLKCYPIPRHDTVYWYQQGPGQDPQFLISFYEKMQSDKGSIPDRFSAQQFSDYHSELNMSSLELGDSALYFCASSQRDRANEKLFFGSGTQLSVL.

The chain links TRBV27 to TRBJ2-5, with 8 nucleotides matching TRBD2. The ends lost 6 bases at V and 5 bases at J; junction bases unmatched: 14. This CDR3 is built from 16 residues. CDR1 MNHEY and CDR2 SMNVEV come from the germline V gene (reference sequence). CDR3 nucleotide sequence: TGTGCCAGCAGCTCTTTAAGACTAGCGCTTGGGGAGACCCAGTACTTC. This translates into CASSSLRLALGETQYF.

A remark on this clonotype: This may be a read error: a much more frequent sequence differs by one nucleotide. The rearrangement joins TRBV3-1 to TRBJ2-5, with D unclear. The CDR3 extends over 14 amino acids. Germline CDR1 LGHDT, CDR2 YNNKEL (reference sequence). Trimming left V 0 bases short and J 11 bases short, with 16 bases between. CDR3 nucleotides: TGTGCCAGCAGCCAAGATTTGAGTTTTAGTGAGCAGTACTTC. Its translation is CASSQDLSFSEQYF.

This chain uses TRBV28 with TRBJ2-3; TRBD2 is a possible D gene (5 bases). V shed 2 bases and J shed 1 base, with 10 bases lying between them. The CDR3 length is 15 residues. Germline V gives CDR1 MDHEN, CDR2 SYDVKM. The CDR3 bases are TGTGCCAGCAGTTTAGCTCTAGCACGCACAGATACGCAGTATTTT. The encoded protein is CASSLALARTDTQYF.